The TCR beta chain described here comes from a study of shared clonotypes between healthy human individuals. Study-wide findings and caveats: Of the naive CD4 clonotypes, about 5% were shared across a handful of donors.

Worth noting for this clone: What it binds is unknown.

Around 200 ng DNA, around 30,000 T cell genomes, went into each sorted-subset replicate PCR. Produced via immunoSEQ multiplex PCR; TCRdb's table is partial and in-frame only. Of 2 million to 2.5 million clones in the sample, approximately 96% were seen once. The donors were adults (healthy and HIV-negative) with no recent acute infections or vaccinations. The sample taken for sequencing was naive CD4+ T cells sorted from blood. Noted subset: CD45RA+ positively selected. The receptor was derived from a man aged 18 to 30 in good health.

The CDR3 DNA is TGTGCCAGCAGCTCTAGTACAACTAATGAAAAACTGTTTTTT. It translates to CASSSSTTNEKLFF. This chain joins TRBV7-6 and TRBJ1-4; no clear D. Germline-derived CDR1 and CDR2 are SGHVS and FNYEAQ. CDR3 length equals 14 residues. V was shortened by 4 bases and J by 0 bases, with 6 bases between the two germline ends. Filled out from reference TRBV7-6 and TRBJ1-4, the complete variable domain reads GAGVSQSPRYKVTKRGQDVALRCDPISGHVSLYWYRQALGQGPEFLTYFNYEAQQDKSGLPNDRFSAERPEGSISTLTIQRTEQRDSAMYRCASSSSTTNEKLFFGSGTQLSVL.